The clone carrying this T cell receptor (beta chain) was detected only a few times. This CDR3 comprises 12 residues. Trimming stripped 5 bases from V and 4 bases from J, with 9 bases between. The germline gives CDR1 SGHAT, CDR2 FQNNGV. This sample was taken from a study of early T cells in non-severe SARS-CoV-2 infection. TCRdb re-derived calls from the 5' RACE reads in MiXCR, one entry per CDR3 protein. In the table there are some 48,000 distinct CDR3 sequences, 6.2% of which are singletons. The receptor was derived from an adult who was a healthcare worker with PCR-confirmed SARS-CoV-2 infection or an uninfected control (not recorded which). The chain links TRBV11-2 to TRBJ2-7; unclear D gene. Specimen: whole blood, collected at baseline. For the CDR3, the DNA is TGTGCCAGCAGCGCCGACCTGTACGAGCAGTACTTC. It yields the protein CASSADLYEQYF.